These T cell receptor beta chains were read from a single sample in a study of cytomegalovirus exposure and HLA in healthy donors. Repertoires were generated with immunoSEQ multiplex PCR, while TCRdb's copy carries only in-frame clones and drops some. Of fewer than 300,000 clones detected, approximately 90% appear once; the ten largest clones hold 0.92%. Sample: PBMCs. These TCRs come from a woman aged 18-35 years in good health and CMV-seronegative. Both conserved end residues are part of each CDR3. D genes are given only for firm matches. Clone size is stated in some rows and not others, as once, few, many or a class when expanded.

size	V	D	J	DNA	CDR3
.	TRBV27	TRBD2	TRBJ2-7	TGTGCCAGCAGTTTCCGAGGGAGGGACGAGCAGTACTTC	CASSFRGRDEQYF
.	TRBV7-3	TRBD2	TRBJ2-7	TGTGCCAGCAGCTTATATGGCGGGAGTGGGTACGAGCAGTACTTC	CASSLYGGSGYEQYF
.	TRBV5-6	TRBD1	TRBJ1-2	TGTGCCAGCAGCATACCGGGACAGGGAACTAACTATGGCTACACCTTC	CASSIPGQGTNYGYTF
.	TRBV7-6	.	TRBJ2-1	TGTGCCAGCAGCTTAGGTTCCGGGGTGAGCGTCGATGAGCAGTTCTTC	CASSLGSGVSVDEQFF
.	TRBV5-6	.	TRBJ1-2	TGTGCCAGCAGCACCAGACAGGCTGGCTACACCTTC	CASSTRQAGYTF
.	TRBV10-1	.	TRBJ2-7	TGCGCCAGCAGTGAGGGACAGACCTACGAGCAGTACTTC	CASSEGQTYEQYF
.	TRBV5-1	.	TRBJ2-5	TGCGCCAGTAAGCGGGAAGAGACCCAGTACTTC	CASKREETQYF
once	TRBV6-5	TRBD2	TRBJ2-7	TGTGCCAGCAGCACCGGGACTAGCGGGAGACCGCAGTACTTC	CASSTGTSGRPQYF
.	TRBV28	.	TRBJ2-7	TGTGCCAGCAGTTTTGGACACCCGAGGATGTACGAGCAGTACTTC	CASSFGHPRMYEQYF
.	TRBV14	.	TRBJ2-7	TGTGCCAGCAGCCAGCGGCGGGACTCCTACGAGCAGTACTTC	CASSQRRDSYEQYF
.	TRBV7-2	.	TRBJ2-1	TGTGCCAGCAGCTTAGCTGTGAGAGGGGGGGCCTACAATGAGCAGTTCTTC	CASSLAVRGGAYNEQFF
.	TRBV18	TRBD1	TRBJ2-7	TGTGCCAGCTCATTTAAGGGGGCCGTATACGAGCAGTACTTC	CASSFKGAVYEQYF
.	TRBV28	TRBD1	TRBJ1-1	TGTGCCAGCAGTTTAACAGGGGGCGCGGGAAACACTGAAGCTTTCTTT	CASSLTGGAGNTEAFF
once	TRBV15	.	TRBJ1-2	TGTGCCACCAGCAGAGATAATTTGGGCTACACCTTC	CATSRDNLGYTF
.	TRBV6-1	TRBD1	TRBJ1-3	TGTGCCACTCCTGACAGGGGGCTGACTGGAAACACCATATATTTT	CATPDRGLTGNTIYF
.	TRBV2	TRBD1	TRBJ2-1	TGTGCCAGCAGCCGGGACAGGGGTTACAATGAGCAGTTCTTC	CASSRDRGYNEQFF
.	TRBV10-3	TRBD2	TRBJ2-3	TGTGCCATAACTAGCGGGAGACCAGATACGCAGTATTTT	CAITSGRPDTQYF
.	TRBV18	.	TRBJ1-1	TGTGCCAGCTCACCATCCGGCGGTACTGAAGCTTTCTTT	CASSPSGGTEAFF
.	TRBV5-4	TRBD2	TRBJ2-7	TGTGCCAGCAGCCGGCGGGGGTCGGGGGACGAGCAGTACTTC	CASSRRGSGDEQYF
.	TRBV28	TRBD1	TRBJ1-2	TGTGCCACCCTACAGGGGCCTAACTATGGCTACACCTTC	CATLQGPNYGYTF
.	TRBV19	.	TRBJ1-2	TGTGCCAGTAGGGGACTGGGCGGGAACTATGGCTACACCTTC	CASRGLGGNYGYTF
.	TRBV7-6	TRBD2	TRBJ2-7	TGTGCCAGCAGCTTAGCGCGTGGAGCGGGAGGTCTGTTTGAGCAGTACTTC	CASSLARGAGGLFEQYF
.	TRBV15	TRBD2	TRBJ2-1	TGTGCCACCAGCAAGTCGGGACTAGCCAACTACAATGAGCAGTTCTTC	CATSKSGLANYNEQFF
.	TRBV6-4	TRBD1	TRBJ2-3	TGTGCCAGCAGTGACTCGGGACAGGGGTCAGATACGCAGTATTTT	CASSDSGQGSDTQYF
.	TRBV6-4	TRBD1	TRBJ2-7	TGTGCCAGCAGTAGGGGACAGGGCTACGAGCAGTACTTC	CASSRGQGYEQYF
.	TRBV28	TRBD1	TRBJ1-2	TGTGCCAGCACTAGGGGACAGGGGGTCTATGGCTACACCTTC	CASTRGQGVYGYTF
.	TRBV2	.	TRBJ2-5	TGTGCCAGCAGCCGGCAAGAGACCCAGTACTTC	CASSRQETQYF
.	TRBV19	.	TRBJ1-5	TGTGCCAGTAGCTGGGACACCTATAGCAATCAGCCCCAGCATTTT	CASSWDTYSNQPQHF
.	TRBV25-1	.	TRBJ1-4	TGTGCCAGCACTCCCCAGGGAGGCGCGGCTAATGAAAAACTGTTTTTT	CASTPQGGAANEKLFF
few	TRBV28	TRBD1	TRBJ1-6	TGTGCCAGCAGTGGGGACAGGGAGAGTTCACCCCTCCACTTT	CASSGDRESSPLHF
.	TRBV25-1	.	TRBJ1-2	TGTGCCAGCAGCCTACAGGGCACCTATGGCTACACCTTC	CASSLQGTYGYTF
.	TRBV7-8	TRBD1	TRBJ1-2	TGTGCCAGCAGCTTATCCCTACAGGGGGGCGGCTACACCTTC	CASSLSLQGGGYTF
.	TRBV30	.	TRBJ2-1	TGTGCCTGGAGGAACCGGCGGGAGCAGTTCTTC	CAWRNRREQFF
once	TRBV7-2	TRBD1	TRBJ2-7	TGTGCCAGCAGCTTAGGTGGGACAGGGAGCCACGAGCAGTACTTC	CASSLGGTGSHEQYF
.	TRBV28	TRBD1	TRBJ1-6	TGTGCCAGCAGTGGACAGGTCCCCTCCTATAATTCACCCCTCCACTTT	CASSGQVPSYNSPLHF
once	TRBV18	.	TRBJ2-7	TGTGCCAGCTCACCACCGATCAGGGGCTACGAGCAGTACTTC	CASSPPIRGYEQYF
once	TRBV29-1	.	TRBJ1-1	TGCAGCGTTGAAAGTGCGGGGCGAATGAACACTGAAGCTTTCTTT	CSVESAGRMNTEAFF
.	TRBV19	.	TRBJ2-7	TGTGCCAGTAGTATTATCGGCGGGGCAAGCTCCTACGAGCAGTACTTC	CASSIIGGASSYEQYF
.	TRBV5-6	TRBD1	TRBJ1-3	TGTGCCAGCAGCTTTGGCGGGACAGGACCGGGAAACACCATATATTTT	CASSFGGTGPGNTIYF
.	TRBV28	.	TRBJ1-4	TGTGCCAGCAGTCCCTTGGGAGGGGTAGGTGAAACAAAACTGTTTTTT	CASSPLGGVGETKLFF
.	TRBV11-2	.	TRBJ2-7	TGTGCCAGCAGCTTGAGTTCCTACGAGCAGTACTTC	CASSLSSYEQYF
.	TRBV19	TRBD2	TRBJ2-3	TGTGCCACCCGATGGGGAGGGGTCACAGATACGCAGTATTTT	CATRWGGVTDTQYF
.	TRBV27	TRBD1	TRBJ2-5	TGTGCCAGCACCCCTGGACCGGGGACAGGGGACCAAGAGACCCAGTACTTC	CASTPGPGTGDQETQYF
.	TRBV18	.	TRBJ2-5	TGTGCCAGCTCACCGGGAGACCTAGAGACCCAGTACTTC	CASSPGDLETQYF
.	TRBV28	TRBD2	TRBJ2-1	TGTGCCAGCAGTGCTAGCGGGAGGGCCCCAGTCAATGAGCAGTTCTTC	CASSASGRAPVNEQFF
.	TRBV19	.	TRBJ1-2	TGTGCCACAAGATCGGGACACGGGAACTATGGCTACACCTTC	CATRSGHGNYGYTF
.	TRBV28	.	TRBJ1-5	TGTGCCAGCAGTTTAAGGCAGGGCACAGGGCAGCCCCAGCATTTT	CASSLRQGTGQPQHF
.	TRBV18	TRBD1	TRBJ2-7	TGTGCCAGCTCACCCGGGACAGGCTACGAGCAGTACTTC	CASSPGTGYEQYF